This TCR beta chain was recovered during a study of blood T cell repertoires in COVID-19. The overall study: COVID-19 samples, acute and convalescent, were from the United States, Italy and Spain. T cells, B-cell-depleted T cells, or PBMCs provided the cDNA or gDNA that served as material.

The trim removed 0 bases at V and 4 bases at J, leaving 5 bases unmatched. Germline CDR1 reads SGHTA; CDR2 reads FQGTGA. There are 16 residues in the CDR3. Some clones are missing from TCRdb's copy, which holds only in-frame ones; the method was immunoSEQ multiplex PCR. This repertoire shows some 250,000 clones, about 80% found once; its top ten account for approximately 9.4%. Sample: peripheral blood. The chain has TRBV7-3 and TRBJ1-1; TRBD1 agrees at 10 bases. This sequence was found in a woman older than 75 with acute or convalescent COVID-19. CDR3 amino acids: CASSLTGTGVATEAFF. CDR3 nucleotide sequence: TGTGCCAGCAGCTTAACCGGGACAGGGGTTGCCACTGAAGCTTTCTTT.